Shown below are 22 T cell receptor beta chains from a single sample sequenced in a study of PD-L1 blockade in urothelial cancer. Using immunoSEQ multiplex PCR, the repertoire was profiled, and TCRdb retains in-frame clones only, with some absent. The sample gives about 40,000 clones, approximately 85% of which show up once; roughly 2.5% is in the top ten. Described time point: peripheral blood 6 weeks after treatment start. The sequenced sample was PBMCs, obtained around atezolizumab (anti-PD-L1) treatment. The receptor set was obtained from a man in his 70s with urothelial cancer.

The chain links TRBV5-1 to TRBJ1-1; 11 bases map to TRBD1. V trimming: 7 bases; J trimming: 4 bases; junction bases outside the gene matches: 9. CDR1 SGHRS and CDR2 YFSETQ come from the germline V gene. The CDR3 spans 15 residues. The CDR3 here is CASGRTGGVGTEAFF. In DNA form, the CDR3 reads TGCGCCAGCGGCAGGACAGGGGGCGTAGGCACTGAAGCTTTCTTT.

In its sample, this clone was seen a few times. The chain is built from TRBV27 and TRBJ1-2, with a tentative D call TRBD1 (5 bases). The CDR3 runs to 16 residues. Looked up from germline, CDR1 is MNHEY and CDR2 is SMNVEV (reference sequence). The V and J ends lost 1 base and 4 bases respectively, with 16 bases between them. CDR3 residues: CASSLFGWGGSYGYTF. The DNA for the CDR3 is TGTGCCAGCAGTTTATTTGGCTGGGGCGGTTCCTATGGCTACACCTTC.

The chain has TRBV30 and TRBJ2-2; maybe TRBD2 (5 bases). The V end was cut by 0 bases, the J end by 6 bases, with 20 bases between. The CDR3 has 17 residues. Germline V CDR1 and CDR2: GTSNPN, SVGIG (reference sequence). The CDR3 DNA follows: TGTGCCTGGAGTGTACCCCGCACCGGGAAAGTTGCCGGGGAGCTGTTTTTT. This gives the protein CAWSVPRTGKVAGELFF.

This chain links TRBV19 with TRBJ1-5; 10 bases are shared with TRBD1. This CDR3 spans 18 amino acids. Germline V gives CDR1 LNHDA, CDR2 SQIVND (reference sequence). J lost 1 base, V lost 5 bases, and 11 bases had no gene match. CDR3 nucleotide sequence: TGTGCCAGTAGTTTACGGACAGGGGGGTCGATAAGCAATCAGCCCCAGCATTTT. Its translation: CASSLRTGGSISNQPQHF. The whole variable domain, filled in from reference TRBV19 and TRBJ1-5, reads DGGITQSPKYLFRKEGQNVTLSCEQNLNHDAMYWYRQDPGQGLRLIYYSQIVNDFQKGDIAEGYSVSREKKESFPLTVTSAQKNPTAFYLCASSLRTGGSISNQPQHFGDGTRLSIL.

The chain has TRBV19 and TRBJ2-3, with 11 bases aligning to TRBD2. CDR1 LNHDA and CDR2 SQIVND come from the germline V gene (reference sequence). Losses at the gene ends were 10 bases for V and 6 bases for J; bases not matched to a gene: 12. CDR3 length: 15 residues. The DNA of the CDR3 is TGTGCCACCTACGCCGGGACTAGCGGTAGGGATACGCAGTATTTT. This encodes CATYAGTSGRDTQYF.

The V and J genes are TRBV7-3 and TRBJ2-5; 12 bases are a match to TRBD2. In germline, CDR1 is SGHTA, CDR2 FQGTGA. V lost 2 bases and J lost 6; bases outside the gene matches: 13. The CDR3 totals 18 residues. This CDR3 is CASSLGLSTSGSQQTQYF. The DNA of the CDR3 is TGTGCCAGCAGCTTAGGCCTCTCGACTAGCGGGAGTCAACAGACCCAGTACTTC.

The count of this clone is one. V usage is TRBV2 and J usage is TRBJ2-1; D perhaps matches TRBD1 (5 bases). The V and J ends lost 4 bases and 3 bases respectively, with 7 bases between them. CDR1 is SNHLY and CDR2 is FYNNEI in the germline V gene. The CDR3 spans 13 residues. The CDR3 coding sequence is TGTGCCAGCAGTGGGGGCAACTACAATGAGCAGTTCTTC. Residues: CASSGGNYNEQFF.

The chain has TRBV4-2 and TRBJ2-4, with 10 bases fitting TRBD1. CDR1 is LGHNA and CDR2 is YNFKEQ in the germline V gene. The CDR3 length is 16 residues. The junction had 6 bases not matched to a gene; V was cut back by 5 bases and J by 2 bases. The CDR3 coding sequence is TGTGCCAGCAGCGGAGGGACAGGGGATCCCAAAAACATTCAGTACTTC. This encodes CASSGGTGDPKNIQYF.

This chain uses TRBV11-2 with TRBJ2-2; TRBD2 aligns across 8 bases. The CDR3 has 19 amino acids. CDR1 SGHAT and CDR2 FQNNGV come from the germline V gene. The trim removed 4 bases at V and 2 bases at J, leaving 15 bases unmatched. CDR3 coding DNA: TGTGCCAGCAGCTCAAGGCCGGGGGCGGGAGGACGCAACACCGGGGAGCTGTTTTTT. Residues: CASSSRPGAGGRNTGELFF.

The gene calls are TRBV7-2 and TRBJ2-1; D not certain. This CDR3 comprises 12 residues. The germline V gene encodes CDR1 SGHTA and CDR2 FQGNSA. Deletions cut 5 bases from V and 10 bases from J, with 12 bases between. The CDR3 loop is CASSPPLPEQFF. The CDR3 DNA follows: TGTGCCAGCAGCCCCCCCCTTCCGGAGCAGTTCTTC.

This rearrangement joins TRBV5-1 to TRBJ2-7; TRBD2 agrees at 10 bases. In germline, CDR1 is SGHRS, CDR2 YFSETQ. The CDR3 length is 15 residues. The trim removed 0 bases at V and 3 bases at J, leaving 3 bases unmatched. The CDR3 DNA sequence: TGCGCCAGCAGCTTGGGGACTAGCGGTAACTACGAGCAGTACTTC. It codes for CASSLGTSGNYEQYF.

This chain joins TRBV5-1 and TRBJ1-3; the match to TRBD1 covers 8 bases. V dropped 4 bases and J dropped 0; count of bases not matched to a gene: 3. The germline CDR1 and CDR2 sequences are SGHRS and YFSETQ. The CDR3 totals 15 residues. The CDR3 sequence: CASSPTGGSGNTIYF. The CDR3 DNA is TGCGCCAGCAGCCCCACAGGGGGCTCTGGAAACACCATATATTTT.

Regarding this clone: One junction end disagrees with the germline gene, perhaps due to a read error. The chain recombines TRBV5-1 with TRBJ1-2; the match to TRBD1 covers 9 bases. CDR1 is SGHRS, CDR2 YFSETQ, per germline. The CDR3 consists of 15 residues. CDR3: CASRLGQGENYGYTF. The CDR3 bases are TGCGCCAGCAGATTGGGACAGGGAGAGAACTATGGCTACACCTTC.

In regard to this clone: A read error may account for a junction end that differs from germline. This chain links TRBV7-7 with TRBJ2-3, with 7 bases aligning to TRBD1. In germline, CDR1 is SSHAT, CDR2 FNYEAQ (reference sequence). The CDR3 sequence is 17 residues long. The CDR3 spells CASSLDRDGRGTDTQYF. The CDR3 DNA reads as TGTGCTAGCAGCTTAGACAGGGACGGAAGGGGCACAGATACGCAGTATTTT.

The J gene is TRBJ2-2, the V gene TRBV6-1; D remains unclear. CDR3 length equals 13 residues. V was clipped by 10 bases and J by 1 base, with 10 bases between them. Germline V gene lookup returns CDR1 MNHNS and CDR2 SASEGT. The CDR3 here is CAIPTGNTGELFF. The CDR3, as DNA: TGTGCCATTCCGACGGGGAACACCGGGGAGCTGTTTTTT.

V is TRBV29-1 and J is TRBJ2-5, with D tentatively TRBD1 (6 bases). The V end was cut by 2 bases, the J end by 4 bases, with 17 bases between. CDR3 size: 15 residues. Germline lookup yields CDR1 SQVTM and CDR2 ANQGSEA. CDR3 residues: CSVERGSTGLETQYF. Here the CDR3 DNA reads TGCAGCGTTGAAAGGGGGTCGACAGGTTTAGAGACCCAGTACTTC. The variable domain in full, completed from reference TRBV29-1 and TRBJ2-5, reads SAVISQKPSRDICQRGTSLTIQCQVDSQVTMMFWYRQQPGQSLTLIATANQGSEATYESGFVIDKFPISRPNLTFSTLTVSNMSPEDSSIYLCSVERGSTGLETQYFGPGTRLLVL.

A few counts support this clone. The V gene is TRBV19, the J gene TRBJ1-2, with 8 bases lining up with TRBD1. This CDR3 has 13 amino acids. Unmatched junction bases numbered 2, after V lost 5 bases and J lost 3 bases. CDR1 and CDR2 from the germline V gene are LNHDA and SQIVND (reference sequence). CDR3 in amino acids: CASSPDRDYGYTF. The CDR3 DNA reads TGTGCCAGTAGTCCGGACAGGGACTATGGCTACACCTTC.

This clone has a handful of counts. The chain carries TRBV18 and TRBJ1-5, with D perhaps TRBD1 (5 bases). From germline, CDR1 is KGHSH and CDR2 LQKENI. Trimming stripped 3 bases from V and 1 base from J, with 19 bases between. The CDR3 loop spans 18 amino acids. The CDR3 spells CASSPVNPAGVSNQPQHF. CDR3 DNA sequence: TGTGCCAGCTCACCCGTGAACCCTGCGGGGGTCAGCAATCAGCCCCAGCATTTT.

The V and J genes are TRBV15 and TRBJ1-2; a possible D gene is TRBD1 (6 bases). Trimming pared 0 bases from V and 2 bases from J, leaving 13 bases between. The CDR3 covers 16 residues. The germline V gene encodes CDR1 LNHNV and CDR2 YYDKDF (reference sequence). The CDR3 is CATSRDKQQGNYGYTF. In DNA, the CDR3 is TGTGCCACCAGCAGAGATAAACAGCAGGGGAACTATGGCTACACCTTC.

The chain uses TRBV29-1 and TRBJ2-7, with D possibly being TRBD1 (5 bases). The germline CDR1 and CDR2 sequences are SQVTM and ANQGSEA. V was clipped by 3 bases and J by 0 bases, with 9 bases between them. This CDR3 comprises 13 residues. CDR3 amino acids: CSVETESSYEQYF. Written as DNA, the CDR3 is TGCAGCGTTGAGACAGAGAGCTCCTACGAGCAGTACTTC.

The chain links TRBV5-1 to TRBJ2-7, with 12 bases lining up with TRBD2. The germline gives CDR1 SGHRS, CDR2 YFSETQ. CDR3 length: 18 amino acids. The ends lost 0 bases at V and 0 bases at J; junction bases unmatched: 7. CDR3 DNA: TGCGCCAGCAGCTTGGGGGCAACGACTAGCGGGAGCTCCTACGAGCAGTACTTC. Amino acid sequence: CASSLGATTSGSSYEQYF.

This clone has only a few counts. This sequence joins TRBV10-1 and TRBJ2-7, with 7 bases lining up with TRBD1. The CDR3 is made up of 15 amino acids. Germline trimming cut 2 bases from V and 0 bases from J; bases unmatched to any gene: 4. CDR1 is WNHNN and CDR2 is SYGVQD in the germline V gene (reference sequence). The CDR3 loop reads CASSEGTDYSYEQYF. The CDR3, as DNA: TGCGCCAGCAGTGAGGGGACAGACTACTCCTACGAGCAGTACTTC.